This entry describes one T cell receptor (beta chain). No antigen is known for it. No per-base quality is available; no much larger clone lies one base away. Blood RNA was extracted from unsorted whole blood using TRIzol reagent, and germline DNA was obtained with the DNeasy Blood & Tissue kit. At the time of sampling, the patients had chronic HBV infection and had not received any treatment. Before surgery, around 4.2 milliliters of peripheral blood were collected into K2EDTA tubes. This sample is drawn from a study of tumor-infiltrating lymphocytes in primary liver carcinoma (dated by TCRdb to 2017 to 2019). Regarding the complete study: Between late 2015 and early 2016, roughly five patients in China with histopathologically diagnosed primary liver carcinoma had surgical resection. Hepatocellular carcinoma (four) or combined HCC and intrahepatic cholangiocarcinoma (one) was present in the five patients, who were three men and two women aged 30 to 69 years. Tumors of the five patients were stage T1-T3 N0M0 with maximum diameters of roughly 4.2 to 10 cm. Each sample produced about 3.5 to 8 million productive TCRbeta reads, and read depth showed no significant difference between tissue types. TCRbeta repertoire sequencing, expression microarrays and whole-exome sequencing were combined in the study across five regions of each liver tumor, with adjacent normal tissue and blood also included. A total of 35 or so specimens from 5 patients, comprising around 25 tumor regions, 5 adjacent noncancerous liver tissues and 5 peripheral blood samples, were covered by TCRbeta repertoire sequencing. Reproducibility between technical replicate repertoires was high, with correlation coefficients above 0.98 and mean shared-clone rates roughly 0.91. Here is what the overall study found, with its caveats: Since the samples were bulk and unsorted, there was no way to compare CD4+ and CD8+ T cell repertoires. With just a handful of patients in the study, the authors point out that the findings should be validated in a larger study. Pairs of tumor regions showed greater repertoire overlap (mean approximately 35%) than tumor-adjacent pairs (roughly 17%) or tumor-blood pairs (roughly 14%), which is consistent with antigen-driven expansion. Only the TCR beta chain was sequenced, which likely underestimates true repertoire diversity because unpaired alpha chains were not captured. The top 250 clones made up a significantly larger repertoire fraction in tumors than in blood (p = 0.039).

V and J are truncated by 6 bases and 4 bases respectively, leaving an intervening sequence of 19 bases. For CDR1 and CDR2, the germline V gene lists MGHRA and YSYEKL. The cysteine opens and the phenylalanine closes a CDR3 of 16 amino acids. Only CDR3 DNA is held: 48 bases, read in frame from base 1. A constant-region primer and ProtoScript II reverse transcriptase were used to reverse-transcribe TCRbeta-specific cDNA from approximately 500 ng total RNA. Three nested multiplex PCR rounds, following a slightly modified ARM-PCR procedure, were used to build the TCRbeta libraries. The first two PCR rounds used multiplex TRBV1-TRBV30 forward primers with a Cbeta reverse primer, each for 10 cycles. A final 25-cycle PCR with Deep VentR polymerase added sample barcodes and Illumina adapters. Before sequencing, amplicons between 200 and 500 bp were purified from gel using a QIAquick gel extraction kit. An Illumina HiSeq 2500 was used to sequence the TCRbeta amplicons with 250-bp paired-end reads. The study's processing was this. To recover full CDR3 sequences, reads were quality-trimmed using Trimmomatic v0.33 and paired reads were then merged using FLASH v1.2.11. V, D and J germline segments were assigned to the rearranged TCRbeta sequences using MiGEC v1.2.1b. VDJtools v1.0.0 computed clonotype statistics and Shannon-Wiener diversity indices. Except for diversity analysis, only the 250 most abundant clonotypes of each sample were used in subsequent analyses to reduce sampling bias. TCRdb trimmed public reads at Q25 via fastp, called clones via MiXCR and kept in-frame beta chains. Every entry covers one CDR3 protein and lists the most common genes and DNA from its rows. These V and J calls are TCRdb output, not the study's own analysis. In this sample the table shows hundreds of thousands of distinct CDR3 sequences, 45% to 70% of which occur a single time. About a sixth of the sample comes from the top ten.

The specimen sequenced was peripheral blood. Rearrangement joined TRBV4-1 to TRBJ2-1, with no D gene named confidently. The receptor was derived from a woman in her twenties or thirties with primary liver carcinoma and hepatitis B virus infection. This receptor has the CDR3 CASSLMGGSNYNEQFF. The sequence in DNA is TGCGCCAGCAGTCTGATGGGCGGATCAAATTACAATGAGCAGTTCTTC.